The 4 T cell receptor beta chains below all came from one sample that was sequenced in a study of CD8 T cells in Susac syndrome. About 0.5 to 1 ug RNA was reverse transcribed with random hexamers. TCRdb recomputed calls from the immunoSEQ multiplex PCR reads with MiXCR, one row per CDR3 protein. The sample lists some 130,000 distinct CDR3 sequences; 90% to 95% were seen once. The specimen was CD4+ T cells from PBMCs. The receptors come from a human donor in good health.

The chain carries TRBV10-3 and TRBJ2-7, with TRBD1 matching over 9 bases. This CDR3 comprises 16 residues. V lost 4 bases, J lost 3 bases, and 10 bases stayed unmatched. Per the germline V gene, CDR1 is ENHRY and CDR2 is SYGVKD. CDR3: CAISGGDREIDYEQYF. CDR3 coding DNA: TGTGCCATCAGTGGCGGGGACAGGGAAATCGACTACGAGCAGTACTTC.

This clonotype was seen just once. The chain employs TRBV12-3 or TRBV12-4 and TRBJ2-3; tentatively, D is TRBD1 or TRBD2 (5 bases each). Trimming took 6 bases from V and 2 from J, leaving 12 bases between them. The CDR3 loop spans 14 amino acids. Here the CDR3 reads CASRVSGHTDTQYF. The CDR3 DNA reads as TGTGCCAGCAGAGTCAGCGGACACACAGATACGCAGTATTTT.

V and J are TRBV5-5 and TRBJ2-1; D is unresolved. In germline, CDR1 is SGHKS, CDR2 YYEKEE (reference sequence). Trimming took 2 bases from V and 0 from J, leaving 9 bases between them. CDR3 length: 15 residues. The CDR3 region has the DNA TGTGCCAGCAGCTTTGAGCTTCACTCCTACAATGAGCAGTTCTTC. Its translation is CASSFELHSYNEQFF.

V and J are TRBV28 and TRBJ1-5; tentatively, D is TRBD1 (5 bases). This CDR3 has 14 residues. CDR1 and CDR2 from the germline V gene are MDHEN and SYDVKM. Trimming took off 6 bases at V and 1 base at J, with 10 bases between the two ends. The CDR3 sequence is CASRPTGSNQPQHF. Here the CDR3 DNA reads TGTGCCAGCAGACCAACAGGAAGCAATCAGCCCCAGCATTTT.